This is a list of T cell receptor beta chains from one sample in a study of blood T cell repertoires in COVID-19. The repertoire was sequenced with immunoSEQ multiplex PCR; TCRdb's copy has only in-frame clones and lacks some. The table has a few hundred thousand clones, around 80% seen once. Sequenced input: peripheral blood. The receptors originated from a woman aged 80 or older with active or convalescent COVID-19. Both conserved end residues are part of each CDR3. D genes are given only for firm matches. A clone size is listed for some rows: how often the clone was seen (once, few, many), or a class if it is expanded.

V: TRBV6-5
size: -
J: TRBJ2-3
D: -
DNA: TGTGCCAGCAGTTACTCATCTGGTAAAGCCTCCACGCAGTATTTT
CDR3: CASSYSSGKASTQYF

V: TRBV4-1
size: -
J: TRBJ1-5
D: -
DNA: TGCGCCAGCAGCCAAGATGGAGGGGTGTCGGGAAATCAGCCCCAGCATTTT
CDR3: CASSQDGGVSGNQPQHF

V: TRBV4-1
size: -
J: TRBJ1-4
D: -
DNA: TGCGCCAGCAGCCAAGAAGGTGCCCGCGGTGAAAAACTGTTTTTT
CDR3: CASSQEGARGEKLFF

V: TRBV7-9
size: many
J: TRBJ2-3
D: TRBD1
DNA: TGTGCCAGCAGCTTAAGGAGGACAGGGTATACAGATACGCAGTATTTT
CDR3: CASSLRRTGYTDTQYF

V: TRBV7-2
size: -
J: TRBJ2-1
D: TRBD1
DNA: TGTGCCAGCAGCGATCGACAGGGTAGGGGTGAGCAGTTCTTC
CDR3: CASSDRQGRGEQFF

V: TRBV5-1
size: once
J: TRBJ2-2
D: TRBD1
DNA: TGCGCCAGCAGCTTGTTCGGACCCGGGACAGGGGGCCTCGGGGAGCTGTTTTTT
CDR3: CASSLFGPGTGGLGELFF

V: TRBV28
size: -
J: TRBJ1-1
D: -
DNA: TGTGCCAGCAGACCGCCAAACATCTCTGAAGCTTTCTTT
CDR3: CASRPPNISEAFF

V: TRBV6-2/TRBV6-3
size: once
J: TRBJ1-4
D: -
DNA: TGTGCCAGCAGCCAGGAGGAATTCAGTGAAAAACTGTTTTTT
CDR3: CASSQEEFSEKLFF

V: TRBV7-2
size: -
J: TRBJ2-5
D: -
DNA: TGTGCCAGCAGTTTTTGGGCTATCGGGAAAGGGACCCAGTACTTC
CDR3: CASSFWAIGKGTQYF

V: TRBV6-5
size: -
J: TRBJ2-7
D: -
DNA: TGTGCCAGCAGACCGACAGGCGGCGAGCAGTACTTC
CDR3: CASRPTGGEQYF

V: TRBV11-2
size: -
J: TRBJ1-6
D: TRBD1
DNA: TGTGCCAGCAAACAGCCGGGACAGGGGGCGGAATCACCCCTCCACTTT
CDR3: CASKQPGQGAESPLHF

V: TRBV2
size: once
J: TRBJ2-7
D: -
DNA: TGTGCCAGCAGTGAAGCGCGGTTCTCGGTAAAGCAGTACTTC
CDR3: CASSEARFSVKQYF

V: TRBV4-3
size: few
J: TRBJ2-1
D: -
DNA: TGCGCCAGCAGCCAAGACCCCACAGACTACAATGAGCAGTTCTTC
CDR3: CASSQDPTDYNEQFF

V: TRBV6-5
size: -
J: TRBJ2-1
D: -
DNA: TGTGCCAGCGTGGGAAGGGGGATTTACAATGAGCAGTTCTTC
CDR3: CASVGRGIYNEQFF

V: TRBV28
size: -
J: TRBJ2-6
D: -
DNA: TGTGCCAGCAGTTTAGTTCTGGGGGCTACTGGGGCCAACGTCCTGACTTTC
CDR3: CASSLVLGATGANVLTF

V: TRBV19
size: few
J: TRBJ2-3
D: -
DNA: TGTGCCAGTCGGTCACAGGGCACAGATACGCAGTATTTT
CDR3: CASRSQGTDTQYF

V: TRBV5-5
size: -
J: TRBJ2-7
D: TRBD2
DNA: TGTGCCAGCAGCTTGGATAATAGCGGGGCCCTTTGGAACGAGCAGTACTTC
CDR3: CASSLDNSGALWNEQYF

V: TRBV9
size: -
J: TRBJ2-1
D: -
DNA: TGTGCCAGCAGCGTAGATAGCGGAAACAATGAGCAGTTCTTC
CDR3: CASSVDSGNNEQFF

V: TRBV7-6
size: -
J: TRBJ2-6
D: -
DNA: TGTGCCAGCAGCCGGGACATCAGCTCTGGGGCCAACGTCCTGACTTTC
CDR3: CASSRDISSGANVLTF

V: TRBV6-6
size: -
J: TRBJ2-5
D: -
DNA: TGTGCCAGCGGAGTGAAAGGGCTAGGGGAAGAGACCCAGTACTTC
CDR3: CASGVKGLGEETQYF

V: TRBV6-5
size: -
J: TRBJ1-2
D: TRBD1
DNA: TGTGCCAGCAATAGGGGACAGGGGGCGACAGGCTACACCTTC
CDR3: CASNRGQGATGYTF

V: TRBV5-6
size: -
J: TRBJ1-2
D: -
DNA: TGTGCCAGCAGACTTCGACAGCACTATGGCTACACCTTC
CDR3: CASRLRQHYGYTF

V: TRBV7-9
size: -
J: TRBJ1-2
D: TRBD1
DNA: TGTGCCAGCAGCTTAACGACAGGGAACTATGGCTACACCTTC
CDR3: CASSLTTGNYGYTF

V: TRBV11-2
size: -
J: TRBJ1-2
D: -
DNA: TGTGCCAGCAGCCCGGAGAGGATGATTGGCTACACCTTC
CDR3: CASSPERMIGYTF

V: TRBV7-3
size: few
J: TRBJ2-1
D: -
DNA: TGTGCCAGCAGCCCCGGGGTGGCGGGGTTATCTTTCGTGAATGAGCAGTTCTTC
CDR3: CASSPGVAGLSFVNEQFF

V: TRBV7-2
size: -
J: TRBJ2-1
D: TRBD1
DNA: TGTGCCAGCAGCGCAGACAGGGACAATGAGCAGTTCTTC
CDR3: CASSADRDNEQFF

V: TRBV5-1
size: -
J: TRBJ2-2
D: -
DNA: TGCGCCAGCAGCGACGGACTTTTCACCGGGGAGCTGTTTTTT
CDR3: CASSDGLFTGELFF

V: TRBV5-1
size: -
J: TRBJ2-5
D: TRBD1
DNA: TGCGCCAGCAGCGAAGCGACAGGGGGCGTCGAGACCCAGTACTTC
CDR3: CASSEATGGVETQYF

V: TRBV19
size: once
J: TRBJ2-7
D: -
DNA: TGTGCCAGTAGTATCACGGGCGGGCCTTCCTACGAGCAGTACTTC
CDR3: CASSITGGPSYEQYF

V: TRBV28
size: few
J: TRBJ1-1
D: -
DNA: TGTGCCAGCAGTCCCCCGGGACTTCCAAAAGCTTTCTTT
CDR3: CASSPPGLPKAFF

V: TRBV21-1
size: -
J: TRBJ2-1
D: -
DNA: TGTGCCAGCAGCAAAGCGGAGGACTTACCGGTCGATGAGCAGTTCTTC
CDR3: CASSKAEDLPVDEQFF

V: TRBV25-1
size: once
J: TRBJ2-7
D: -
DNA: TGTGCCAGCAGTCCCTCCTACTACGAGCAGTACTTC
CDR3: CASSPSYYEQYF

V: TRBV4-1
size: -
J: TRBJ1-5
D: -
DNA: TGCGCCAGCAGCCAAGTCCTTGGCATGCCACGGGGTCAGCCCCAGCATTTT
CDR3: CASSQVLGMPRGQPQHF

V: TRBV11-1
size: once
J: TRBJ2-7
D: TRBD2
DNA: TGTGCCAGCAGCTATGAGCGGACTAGCGTGGGCGAGCAGTACTTC
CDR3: CASSYERTSVGEQYF

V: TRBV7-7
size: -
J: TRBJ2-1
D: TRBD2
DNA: TGTGCCAGCAGCAAAGGGACTATCTTACCCCCCACCAACAATGAGCAGTTCTTC
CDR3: CASSKGTILPPTNNEQFF

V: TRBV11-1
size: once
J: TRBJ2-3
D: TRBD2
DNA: TGTGCCAGCAGCTTAAGACTAGCGGGGAGCACAGATACGCAGTATTTT
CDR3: CASSLRLAGSTDTQYF

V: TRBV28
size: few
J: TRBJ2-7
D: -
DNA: TGTGCCAGCAGTCACAACCCCCGAACAGGTTCCTACGAGCAGTACTTC
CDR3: CASSHNPRTGSYEQYF

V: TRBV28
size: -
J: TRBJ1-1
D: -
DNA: TGTGCCAGCAGCCCCCCGGGGGACACTGAAGCTTTCTTT
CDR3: CASSPPGDTEAFF

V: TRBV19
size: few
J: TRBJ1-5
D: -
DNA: TGTGCCAGTAGTATAAGGGGGATATCTAGCAATCAGCCCCAGCATTTT
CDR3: CASSIRGISSNQPQHF

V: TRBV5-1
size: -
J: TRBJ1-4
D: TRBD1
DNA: TGCGCCAGCAGCTTGACCGGGACAGGCCAAAATGAAAAACTGTTTTTT
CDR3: CASSLTGTGQNEKLFF

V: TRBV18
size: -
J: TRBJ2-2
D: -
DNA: TGTGCCAGCTCACCATTTTCATCCGGGGAGCTGTTTTTT
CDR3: CASSPFSSGELFF

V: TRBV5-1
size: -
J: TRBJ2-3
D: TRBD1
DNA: TGCGCCAGCAGCTCAACAGGGGGGAGGGATACGCAGTATTTT
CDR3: CASSSTGGRDTQYF